The present TCR beta chain was sequenced within a study of metastatic and nonmetastatic thyroid tumors. Study overall: Repertoires of blood and of tissue (tumor or nodule) from malignant and benign thyroid patients were compared.

None of the patients had undergone any treatment ahead of thyroid surgery. V shed 5 bases and J shed 0 bases, with 5 bases lying between them. Per germline, CDR1 DFQATT and CDR2 SNEGSKA (reference sequence). The CDR3 is 13 amino acids. TCRdb re-called the PCR reads via MiXCR. The sample lists about 28,000 clones, roughly 17% occurring once. Study outcomes and limitations: Versus benign nodules, malignant thyroid tumors reportedly had significantly higher TCR beta diversity, in blood and tumor.

There are many counts of this clone. What it binds is not known. The sequenced sample consisted of blood. This chain uses TRBV20-1 with TRBJ2-6; no reliable D call. This TCR was recovered from a female donor with papillary thyroid cancer or a benign thyroid nodule (not recorded which). Some clones in this sample may be carry-over from other donors' samples. In DNA form, the CDR3 reads TGCAGTGCTCCACCCTCTGGGGCCAACGTCCTGACTTTC. Translation gives CSAPPSGANVLTF.